A selection of T cell receptor beta chains follows, all from one sample in a study of T-cell memory formation after mild COVID-19. TCRdb re-called the 5' RACE reads through MiXCR, storing one row per CDR3 protein. The repertoire holds 120,000 to 150,000 distinct CDR3 sequences, with around 21% as singletons. What was sequenced was PBMCs or a T cell subset sorted from them (not recorded which). These receptors all stem from an adult woman who had mild COVID-19 (a few samples of this study predate the infection). Cell type and time point are not known. CDR3s include the opening cysteine and the closing phenylalanine or tryptophan. The D gene is left open where the match is weak. Expanded clones get a size class; other rows say once, few or many, or leave the size out.

clone size,J gene,V gene,D gene,CDR3 DNA,CDR3 protein
few,TRBJ2-5,TRBV27,.,TGTGCCAGCAGTGGCCTTTTCGACCAGGAGACCCAGTACTTC,CASSGLFDQETQYF
many,TRBJ2-3,TRBV10-3,.,TGTGCCATCAGTTCGTCCAGCACAGATACGCAGTATTTT,CAISSSSTDTQYF
.,TRBJ1-6,TRBV7-6,TRBD1,TGTGCCAGCAGCCCAGGACAGGGTGGGTTAAATTCACCCCTCCACTTT,CASSPGQGGLNSPLHF
.,TRBJ2-6,TRBV7-9,.,TGTGCCAGCAGCTTAGGAGACTCTGGGGCCAACGTCCTGACTTTC,CASSLGDSGANVLTF
few,TRBJ2-2,TRBV4-2,TRBD1,TGTGCCAGCAGGCAACCGGGACAGATGAACACCGGGGAGCTGTTTTTT,CASRQPGQMNTGELFF
medium-sized,TRBJ1-5,TRBV4-2,TRBD1,TGTGCCAGCAGCCAAACTGACAGGGGAAGACAGCCCCAGCATTTT,CASSQTDRGRQPQHF
.,TRBJ1-1,TRBV28,.,TGTGCCAGCAGCCTAATCCCCGGGTCGGGGAACACTGAAGCTTTCTTT,CASSLIPGSGNTEAFF
many,TRBJ2-5,TRBV29-1,.,TGCAGCGTTGAAAGGGGGGGACGGGAGACCCAGTACTTC,CSVERGGRETQYF
few,TRBJ2-5,TRBV7-2,.,TGTGCCAGCAGCTCCCGACGAAGGGGAGGAGAGACCCAGTACTTC,CASSSRRRGGETQYF
.,TRBJ2-2,TRBV19,TRBD1,TGTGCCAGTAGTATCCATCGGGGCAGAGCCGGGACAGCACATGGGGAGCTGTTTTTT,CASSIHRGRAGTAHGELFF
few,TRBJ2-3,TRBV20-1,.,TGCAGTGCTAGAGTATCCTTAAGTCGGACAGATACGCAGTATTTT,CSARVSLSRTDTQYF
.,TRBJ1-2,TRBV9,.,TGTGCCAGCAGTGCGACGGAGGATGGCTACACCTTC,CASSATEDGYTF
.,TRBJ1-2,TRBV5-1,.,TGCGCCAGCAGCGTGGACAGCGAAGCCTATGGCTACACCTTC,CASSVDSEAYGYTF
many,TRBJ1-5,TRBV4-2,.,TGTGCCAGCAGCCAAGGCCCCATCGGGGGTCAGCCCCAGCATTTT,CASSQGPIGGQPQHF
.,TRBJ1-1,TRBV24-1,.,TGTGCCACCAGTGATGCAGGGCACACTGAAGCTTTCTTT,CATSDAGHTEAFF
.,TRBJ1-1,TRBV30,.,TGTGCCTGGAGTGTACCCGCCCCTCGACGGCCAAACACTGAAGCTTTCTTT,CAWSVPAPRRPNTEAFF
.,TRBJ1-2,TRBV5-1,.,TGCGCCAGCAGCTTGGGTACAGGAGCATCTAACTATGGCTACACCTTC,CASSLGTGASNYGYTF
.,TRBJ1-5,TRBV7-2,.,TGTGCCAGCAGCTTAGGTTCCGGGACGGAAAATCAGCCCCAGCATTTT,CASSLGSGTENQPQHF
.,TRBJ2-3,TRBV7-2,.,TGTGCCAGCAGCTTACTACCCCGCACAGATACGCAGTATTTT,CASSLLPRTDTQYF
few,TRBJ2-5,TRBV7-9,TRBD2,TGTGCCAGCAGCTTAGGAAACTCCCTTCCTAGCGGGGGGCACCAAGAGACCCAGTACTTC,CASSLGNSLPSGGHQETQYF
few,TRBJ1-1,TRBV19,.,TGTGCCAGTAGTTTCCGGGACAAGGTGTCTGAAGCTTTCTTT,CASSFRDKVSEAFF
few,TRBJ2-7,TRBV12-3/TRBV12-4,.,TGTGCCAGCAGTTTACAAGCGAAAGCCTACGAGCAGTACTTC,CASSLQAKAYEQYF
.,TRBJ1-4,TRBV9,.,TGTGCCAGCAGCAACAGGGCTTCACGAGAAAAACTGTTTTTT,CASSNRASREKLFF
.,TRBJ1-5,TRBV12-3/TRBV12-4,.,TGTGCCAGCACCTCGGGGTATAGCAATCAGCCCCAGCATTTT,CASTSGYSNQPQHF
.,TRBJ2-7,TRBV3-1,.,TGTGCCAGCAGCCTCCGCCTTGGGGGGCAACCCTACGAGCAGTACTTC,CASSLRLGGQPYEQYF
few,TRBJ2-5,TRBV20-1,TRBD2,TGCAGTGCCCTCCGGGCGGGGGGACCACAAGAGACCCAGTACTTC,CSALRAGGPQETQYF
few,TRBJ1-5,TRBV2,.,TGTGCCAGCAGTGAACTCGGTGGGGGGCCCTCTAGCAATCAGCCCCAGCATTTT,CASSELGGGPSSNQPQHF
.,TRBJ2-1,TRBV27,.,TGTGCCAGCAGTTTAGGCCGTGGCAGTAATGAGCAGTTCTTC,CASSLGRGSNEQFF
.,TRBJ2-7,TRBV7-9,.,TGTGCCAGCAGCTTAGCCAAGGGACATCCCTCCTACGAGCAGTACTTC,CASSLAKGHPSYEQYF
few,TRBJ1-2,TRBV5-1,TRBD1,TGCGCCAGCAGCTGGGACCCCGGGACAGGCAACTATGGCTACACCTTC,CASSWDPGTGNYGYTF
few,TRBJ2-7,TRBV12-3/TRBV12-4,TRBD1,TGTGCCAGCAGTTTAAGGGGACAGGGTAGCTCCTACGAGCAGTACTTC,CASSLRGQGSSYEQYF
.,TRBJ1-1,TRBV5-1,.,TGCGCCTGCCGACAGCCTCCCAACACTGAAGCTTTCTTT,CACRQPPNTEAFF
few,TRBJ2-3,TRBV7-9,TRBD2,TGTGCCAGCAGCCGACTAGCGGGAGTTGAAGATACGCAGTATTTT,CASSRLAGVEDTQYF
.,TRBJ1-2,TRBV6-6,TRBD1,TGTGCCAGCAGTTACTCTCCTGGGACAGGGATTCGTGGCTACACCTTC,CASSYSPGTGIRGYTF
.,TRBJ2-5,TRBV20-1,TRBD2,TGCAGTGCTTCGGCGGGGGGGCAAGAGACCCAGTACTTC,CSASAGGQETQYF
.,TRBJ1-5,TRBV11-1,.,TGTGCCAGCAGCGCAGGGTTTTTGGAGCCCCAGCATTTT,CASSAGFLEPQHF
.,TRBJ2-5,TRBV18,.,TGTGCCAGCTCACCGAGAGCCGGCCAAGAGACCCAGTACTTC,CASSPRAGQETQYF
.,TRBJ2-7,TRBV20-1,TRBD1,TGCAGTGCTAAGGGGACAGGAGGATTCTTCTACGAGCAGTACTTC,CSAKGTGGFFYEQYF
few,TRBJ2-5,TRBV29-1,TRBD2,TGCAGCGTCGAGCTAGCGGTCTACCAAGAGACCCAGTACTTC,CSVELAVYQETQYF
.,TRBJ2-4,TRBV3-1,TRBD2,TGTGCCAGCAGCCCGTCGGGACTAGCGGGAGCCAAAAACATTCAGTACTTC,CASSPSGLAGAKNIQYF
.,TRBJ2-3,TRBV7-2,.,TGTGCCAGCAGCGTCCCTCCTCGGCCAGATACGCAGTATTTT,CASSVPPRPDTQYF
few,TRBJ1-2,TRBV6-5,TRBD1,TGTGCCAGCAGCTCAAATTCCCTTGGACAGGGCTATGGCTACACCTTC,CASSSNSLGQGYGYTF
few,TRBJ2-1,TRBV5-1,TRBD2,TGCGCCAGCAGCTCCGGACATAGCGGGGGGGCCCTTTCTTTCTATGAGCAGTTCTTC,CASSSGHSGGALSFYEQFF
.,TRBJ1-5,TRBV7-2,TRBD1,TGTGCCAGCAGCTCACAAGGGACAGGTAGCAATCAGCCCCAGCATTTT,CASSSQGTGSNQPQHF
.,TRBJ1-1,TRBV12-3/TRBV12-4,.,TGTGCCAGCAGTTCCCCTCACAGGGCCGTGAACACTGAAGCTTTCTTT,CASSSPHRAVNTEAFF
.,TRBJ1-2,TRBV3-1,.,TGTGCCAGCAGCCAATGGCAGGCGCAACTCTATGGCTACACCTTC,CASSQWQAQLYGYTF
few,TRBJ2-3,TRBV5-1,TRBD2,TGCGCCAGCAGCTTGAACGGTCTAGGACTAGCGGGAGGCCTGAGGGCAGATACGCAGTATTTT,CASSLNGLGLAGGLRADTQYF
.,TRBJ2-1,TRBV6-2/TRBV6-3,TRBD2,TGTGCCAGCAGGGCAGGACTAGCGGGAGTTAATGAGCAGTTCTTC,CASRAGLAGVNEQFF
.,TRBJ2-1,TRBV6-5,.,TGTGCCAGCATGGTTTCAGGGGAGCAGTTCTTC,CASMVSGEQFF
few,TRBJ1-5,TRBV24-1,.,TGTGCCACCAGTGACTATCGGGACACTGCAATAAATAGCAATCAGCCCCAGCATTTT,CATSDYRDTAINSNQPQHF